Below, 27 T cell receptor beta chains from the same sample are listed, as sequenced in a study of neurological immune-mediated disorders. TCRdb passed the 5' RACE reads through MiXCR, listing each CDR3 protein once. The sample carries around 53,000 distinct CDR3 sequences, roughly 7.7% recorded once. This sample's time point: longitudinal time-point 3. The sample was PBMCs. Every receptor here comes from a middle-aged woman in good health.

At least ten counts were recorded for this clonotype. V and J are TRBV4-3 and TRBJ2-6; D not resolved. The V end was cut by 0 bases, the J end by 0 bases, with 9 bases between. The CDR3 is made up of 17 amino acids. Germline V lookup: CDR1 LGHNA, CDR2 YSLEER. CDR3 sequence: CASSQEPGNSGANVLTF. DNA for the CDR3: TGCGCCAGCAGCCAAGAACCTGGAAACTCTGGGGCCAACGTCCTGACTTTC.

This clonotype came up many times. The rearrangement links TRBV15 to TRBJ1-2, with TRBD1 identical over 7 bases. Trimming at V came to 4 bases and at J to 8 bases, leaving 4 bases not matched to a gene. The CDR3 is 12 residues long. In germline, CDR1 is LNHNV, CDR2 YYDKDF (reference sequence). CDR3 bases: TGTGCCACCAGCACCCAGGGGGGCGGCTACACCTTC. Its translation is CATSTQGGGYTF.

This clonotype occurred many times. This sequence joins TRBV7-2 and TRBJ2-1; D may correspond to TRBD1 or TRBD2 (6 bases each). V was trimmed by 3 bases and J by 4 bases, leaving 13 bases between them. CDR1 SGHTA and CDR2 FQGNSA come from the germline V gene. This CDR3 is 15 amino acids long. CDR3 amino acids: CASSFGGSLYNEQFF. DNA for the CDR3: TGTGCCAGCAGCTTCGGGGGCAGTCTATACAATGAGCAGTTCTTC.

This clonotype was seen repeatedly, ten times or more. This chain connects TRBV6-5 to TRBJ1-3; 11 bases fit TRBD1. Unmatched junction bases numbered 7, after V lost 8 bases and J lost 4 bases. Germline assignment: CDR1 MNHEY and CDR2 SVGAGI. The CDR3 totals 15 residues. This CDR3 reads CASRLDRGPGNTIYF. The CDR3 DNA follows: TGTGCCAGCCGATTGGACAGGGGGCCCGGAAACACCATATATTTT.

This clonotype was found many times. The rearrangement joins TRBV13 to TRBJ1-1; tentative D call: TRBD1 (5 bases). The CDR3 spans 14 residues. V was clipped by 3 bases and J by 1 base, with 9 bases between them. Germline V lookup: CDR1 PRHDT, CDR2 FYEKMQ (reference sequence). The CDR3 DNA is TGTGCCAGCAGCTTCACCGACAGGAACACTGAAGCTTTCTTT. Its protein product is CASSFTDRNTEAFF.

This clonotype was counted at least ten times. The chain joins TRBV5-1 to TRBJ2-2; no definite D call. Trimming shortened V by 1 base and J by 1 base, and 14 bases separated the two germline ends. The germline CDR1 and CDR2 sequences are SGHRS and YFSETQ. The CDR3 is 17 amino acids. CDR3 protein: CASSLYFQGRNTGELFF. CDR3 DNA sequence: TGCGCCAGCAGCTTGTATTTCCAAGGACGGAACACCGGGGAGCTGTTTTTT.

In its sample, this clonotype was seen many times. V gene TRBV18 combines with J gene TRBJ1-2; D is ambiguous. Germline V CDR1 and CDR2: KGHSH, LQKENI. V was trimmed by 8 bases and J by 5 bases, leaving 9 bases between them. The CDR3 spans 11 residues. CDR3 amino acids: CASPPPYGYTF. The CDR3 bases are TGTGCCAGCCCTCCTCCTTATGGCTACACCTTC.

In its sample, this clonotype was seen many times. The chain uses TRBV20-1 and TRBJ1-5; possible D gene TRBD1, 6 bases. V gave up 2 bases and J gave up 2 bases, with 10 bases separating them. The CDR3 loop spans 14 amino acids. CDR1 is DFQATT, CDR2 SNEGSKA, per germline (reference sequence). CDR3: CSARKTGGNQPQHF. Here the CDR3 DNA reads TGCAGTGCTAGAAAGACAGGCGGCAATCAGCCCCAGCATTTT.

The chain carries TRBV29-1 and TRBJ2-4, with 8 positions matching TRBD1. The CDR3 is made up of 13 amino acids. The V gene end was trimmed by 6 bases and the J gene end by 4 bases; junction bases not matched to a gene: 5. Germline CDR1 is SQVTM and CDR2 is ANQGSEA. Here the CDR3 reads CSVGTGKKNIQYF. DNA of the CDR3: TGCAGCGTGGGGACAGGAAAAAAAAACATTCAGTACTTC.

The chain has TRBV4-1 and TRBJ1-3; tentatively, D is TRBD1 (6 bases). The ends were cut back, 3 bases at V and 3 bases at J, with 21 bases in the middle. Germline-derived CDR1 and CDR2 are MGHRA and YSYEKL. This CDR3 region has 18 residues. In nucleotides, the CDR3 is TGCGCCAGCAGCCACGATAGAACACAGGGAACGATTGGAAACACCATATATTTT. Translation gives CASSHDRTQGTIGNTIYF.

This clonotype was counted ten times or more. The chain employs TRBV20-1 and TRBJ2-7, with 11 bases lining up with TRBD2. J lost 1 base, V lost 1 base, and 3 bases had no gene match. CDR1 is DFQATT, CDR2 SNEGSKA, per germline (reference sequence). This CDR3 is built from 15 residues. As DNA, the CDR3 is TGCAGTGCTAGAGCACCTAGCGGGGGGTCCTACGAGCAGTACTTC. It codes for CSARAPSGGSYEQYF.

This clonotype was seen many times. The chain has TRBV20-1 and TRBJ1-4; D is uncertain. The ends were cut back, 0 bases at V and 8 bases at J, with 16 bases in the middle. CDR1 DFQATT and CDR2 SNEGSKA come from the germline V gene (reference sequence). The CDR3 loop spans 15 amino acids. Written as DNA, the CDR3 is TGCAGTGCTAGAGATCCCGGTCTCCGCGGGGAAAAACTGTTTTTT. Its translation: CSARDPGLRGEKLFF.

This clonotype was counted ten times or more. The gene calls are TRBV29-1 and TRBJ1-1, with 8 bases that match TRBD1. V trimming: 6 bases; J trimming: 0 bases; junction bases outside the gene matches: 6. The CDR3 runs to 14 residues. CDR1 and CDR2 from the germline V gene are SQVTM and ANQGSEA. This CDR3 reads CSVYRTGMNTEAFF. CDR3 bases: TGCAGCGTGTACCGGACAGGGATGAACACTGAAGCTTTCTTT.

This clonotype came up a few times. The chain links TRBV6-1 to TRBJ1-5; the match to TRBD1 covers 11 bases. Per the germline V gene, CDR1 is MNHNS and CDR2 is SASEGT. The V segment lost 6 bases and the J segment 0 bases; nucleotides outside the gene matches: 10. The length of the CDR3 is 18 residues. The CDR3 protein is CASRKPGQGENSNQPQHF. In nucleotides, the CDR3 is TGTGCCAGCAGAAAACCGGGACAGGGGGAAAATAGCAATCAGCCCCAGCATTTT.

This clonotype was picked up many times. The chain has TRBV29-1 and TRBJ1-5, with D hard to call. Germline V gene lookup returns CDR1 SQVTM and CDR2 ANQGSEA. V shed 4 bases and J shed 1 base, with 11 bases lying between them. The CDR3 consists of 14 residues. In DNA, the CDR3 is TGCAGCGTTGCCCATGGGGTGAGCAATCAGCCCCAGCATTTT. It encodes CSVAHGVSNQPQHF. Drawing the rest from reference TRBV29-1 and TRBJ1-5, the complete variable domain is SAVISQKPSRDICQRGTSLTIQCQVDSQVTMMFWYRQQPGQSLTLIATANQGSEATYESGFVIDKFPISRPNLTFSTLTVSNMSPEDSSIYLCSVAHGVSNQPQHFGDGTRLSIL.

This clonotype was counted at least ten times. The chain couples TRBV12-3 or TRBV12-4 to TRBJ1-1; D is uncertain. V lost 6 bases to trimming and J lost 0 bases, with 11 bases between them. The CDR3 covers 14 residues. The CDR3: CASSSGFMNTEAFF. CDR3 in DNA: TGTGCCAGCAGCTCAGGCTTTATGAACACTGAAGCTTTCTTT.

The chain employs TRBV20-1 and TRBJ1-2; 11 nucleotides line up with TRBD1. Germline lookup yields CDR1 DFQATT and CDR2 SNEGSKA (reference sequence). The length of the CDR3 is 15 residues. V trimming: 0 bases; J trimming: 6 bases; junction bases outside the gene matches: 6. DNA of the CDR3: TGCAGTGCTAGAGATCGGGACAGGGGGAAGGATGGCTACACCTTC. This gives the protein CSARDRDRGKDGYTF.

This clonotype was seen many times. The V call is TRBV5-6, the J call TRBJ2-7; D unresolved. The CDR3 is 12 residues long. V lost 2 bases to trimming and J lost 7 bases, with 10 bases between them. Germline V gene data show CDR1 as SGHDT and CDR2 as YYEEEE. The CDR3 here is CASSFPLGEQYF. The CDR3 nucleotides read TGTGCCAGCAGCTTTCCACTTGGTGAGCAGTACTTC.

At least ten counts were recorded for this clonotype. This sequence joins TRBV7-2 and TRBJ1-1; D unresolved. Germline assignment: CDR1 SGHTA and CDR2 FQGNSA. The CDR3 has 12 residues. Trimming shortened V by 8 bases and J by 2 bases, and 9 bases separated the two germline ends. CDR3 sequence (DNA): TGTGCCAGCTTCCTGGAAAACACTGAAGCTTTCTTT. Its protein product is CASFLENTEAFF.

This clonotype has a count of ten or more. The genes are TRBV20-1 and TRBJ2-2, with 9 positions matching TRBD1. Germline assignment: CDR1 DFQATT and CDR2 SNEGSKA (reference sequence). Losses at the gene ends were 0 bases for V and 3 bases for J; bases not matched to a gene: 2. The CDR3 covers 15 residues. The CDR3 loop is CSAREGTGYTGELFF. The CDR3 DNA follows: TGCAGTGCTAGAGAGGGGACAGGGTACACCGGGGAGCTGTTTTTT.

This clonotype was seen repeatedly, ten times or more. The V call is TRBV20-1, the J call TRBJ1-4, with D possibly being TRBD1 (5 bases). The germline V and J ends were trimmed by 5 bases and 5 bases, with 12 bases remaining between them. CDR1 is DFQATT and CDR2 is SNEGSKA in the germline V gene (reference sequence). The CDR3 contains 13 residues. CDR3 sequence: CSAPSGGNEKLFF. The CDR3 DNA sequence: TGCAGTGCTCCCTCGGGGGGGAATGAAAAACTGTTTTTT.

This clonotype showed up many times. J is TRBJ1-1 and V is TRBV5-1; 9 bases map to TRBD1. V shed 0 bases, J shed 1 base, and the junction held 1 base outside the gene matches. The CDR3 consists of 15 residues. The germline V gene encodes CDR1 SGHRS and CDR2 YFSETQ. CDR3: CASSLAGQGNTEAFF. The CDR3 DNA follows: TGCGCCAGCAGCTTGGCGGGACAGGGGAACACTGAAGCTTTCTTT.

This clonotype occurred many times. V usage is TRBV29-1 and J usage is TRBJ1-2, with D possibly TRBD1 on 5 matching bases. The germline gives CDR1 SQVTM, CDR2 ANQGSEA. Trimming took 6 bases from V and 4 from J, leaving 12 bases between them. This CDR3 spans 12 amino acids. The CDR3 DNA reads TGCAGCGTGGGGGGAACGGTCTATGGCTACACCTTC. It yields the protein CSVGGTVYGYTF.

Worth noting for this clonotype: A single base separates this from a much larger clone, so it may be a read error. This chain connects TRBV10-2 to TRBJ1-5, with a weak D call TRBD1 (6 bases). This CDR3 contains 14 residues. Germline V gene lookup returns CDR1 WSHSY and CDR2 SAAADI. CDR3 region: CASTLGGGYQPQNF. CDR3 sequence (DNA): TGCGCCAGCACCCTGGGGGGGGGCTATCAGCCCCAGAATTTT.

This clonotype was recorded at least ten times. J is TRBJ1-5 and V is TRBV3-1, with 9 bases identical to TRBD1. V gave up 4 bases and J gave up 2 bases; unmatched junction bases: 12. Germline values: CDR1 LGHDT, CDR2 YNNKEL (reference sequence). The CDR3 length is 18 residues. In nucleotides, the CDR3 is TGTGCCAGCAGCCCGATAACAGGGACAGGGAACGGCAATCAGCCCCAGCATTTT. It is translated as CASSPITGTGNGNQPQHF.

As regards this clonotype: A much more abundant neighbour one base away suggests this may be a read error. The chain joins TRBV5-1 to TRBJ2-7, with D tentatively TRBD1 (6 bases). Germline CDR1 and CDR2: SGHRS and YFSETQ. This CDR3 has 13 amino acids. CDR3 bases: TGCGCCAACAGCTTACAGGGTCCCTACGAGCAGTACTTC. Translation gives CANSLQGPYEQYF.

At least ten counts were recorded for this clonotype. V and J are TRBV14 and TRBJ2-7; D ambiguous. In germline, CDR1 is SGHDN, CDR2 FVKESK. There are 15 residues in the CDR3. Trimming removed 2 bases at V and 3 bases at J, with 14 bases between. This CDR3 is CASSQRLGSYYEQYF. As DNA, the CDR3 is TGTGCCAGCAGCCAACGGTTAGGCAGTTACTACGAGCAGTACTTC.